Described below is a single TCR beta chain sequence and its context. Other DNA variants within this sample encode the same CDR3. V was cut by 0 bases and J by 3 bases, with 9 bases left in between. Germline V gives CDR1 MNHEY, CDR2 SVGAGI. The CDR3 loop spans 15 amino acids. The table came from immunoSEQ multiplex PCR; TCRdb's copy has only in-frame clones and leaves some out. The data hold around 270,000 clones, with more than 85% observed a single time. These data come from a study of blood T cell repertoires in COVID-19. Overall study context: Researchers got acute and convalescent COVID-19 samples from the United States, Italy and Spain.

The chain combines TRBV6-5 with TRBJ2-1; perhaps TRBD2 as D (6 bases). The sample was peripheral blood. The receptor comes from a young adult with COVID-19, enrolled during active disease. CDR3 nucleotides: TGTGCCAGCAGTTACTCGCCGGGACTCTACAATGAGCAGTTCTTC. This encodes CASSYSPGLYNEQFF.